Listed below are T cell receptor beta chains from one sample, sequenced in a study of CD8 T cells in Susac syndrome. MiXCR was run by TCRdb on the immunoSEQ multiplex PCR reads, yielding one entry per CDR3 protein. Of under 200,000 distinct CDR3 sequences listed, 90% to 96% are singletons. The sample was CD4+ T cells from PBMCs. Source of these receptors: a human donor with Susac syndrome. Each CDR3 is given with its conserved first and last residue. Fields, in order: CDR3 length, V gene, clone size, D gene, J gene, CDR3 protein, CDR3 DNA. D genes are given only for firm matches. Clone size is shown for a subset of rows, as once, few, many or a class of expanded clone.

cdr3_length: 15; v_call: TRBV2; clone_size: -; d_call: TRBD2; j_call: TRBJ2-1; cdr3_aa: CASGGLAGVHNEQFF; cdr3_nt: TGTGCCAGCGGGGGACTAGCGGGAGTCCACAATGAGCAGTTCTTC
cdr3_length: 14; v_call: TRBV9; clone_size: -; d_call: -; j_call: TRBJ1-1; cdr3_aa: CASSVLGTNTEAFF; cdr3_nt: TGTGCCAGCAGCGTATTGGGGACTAACACTGAAGCTTTCTTT
cdr3_length: 12; v_call: TRBV7-9; clone_size: -; d_call: -; j_call: TRBJ1-2; cdr3_aa: CASSLIDSGYTF; cdr3_nt: TGTGCCAGCAGCTTAATAGACTCTGGCTACACCTTC
cdr3_length: 12; v_call: TRBV20-1; clone_size: -; d_call: -; j_call: TRBJ2-5; cdr3_aa: CSARPISETQYF; cdr3_nt: TGCAGTGCTAGACCTATATCAGAGACCCAGTACTTC
cdr3_length: 14; v_call: TRBV30; clone_size: once; d_call: -; j_call: TRBJ2-1; cdr3_aa: CAWGHGGLNNEQFF; cdr3_nt: TGTGCCTGGGGGCATGGGGGGCTGAACAATGAGCAGTTCTTC
cdr3_length: 17; v_call: TRBV20-1; clone_size: once; d_call: TRBD1; j_call: TRBJ1-5; cdr3_aa: CSARDRRGRGQNQPQHF; cdr3_nt: TGCAGTGCTAGAGATCGGCGTGGCAGGGGGCAAAATCAGCCCCAGCATTTT
cdr3_length: 11; v_call: TRBV29-1; clone_size: -; d_call: -; j_call: TRBJ1-1; cdr3_aa: CSVESHTEAFF; cdr3_nt: TGCAGCGTTGAATCGCACACTGAAGCTTTCTTT
cdr3_length: 14; v_call: TRBV5-1; clone_size: -; d_call: TRBD2; j_call: TRBJ2-7; cdr3_aa: CASNSGRGLNEQYF; cdr3_nt: TGCGCCAGCAATAGCGGGAGGGGCCTGAACGAGCAGTACTTC
cdr3_length: 13; v_call: TRBV29-1; clone_size: -; d_call: -; j_call: TRBJ2-7; cdr3_aa: CSAGGVGSREQYF; cdr3_nt: TGCAGCGCTGGGGGCGTGGGTTCCCGCGAGCAGTACTTC
cdr3_length: 13; v_call: TRBV4-1; clone_size: -; d_call: TRBD1; j_call: TRBJ2-3; cdr3_aa: CASSQGQGRTQYF; cdr3_nt: TGCGCCAGCAGCCAAGGACAGGGCCGCACGCAGTATTTT
cdr3_length: 15; v_call: TRBV15; clone_size: -; d_call: -; j_call: TRBJ2-7; cdr3_aa: CATSIEGLWGYEQYF; cdr3_nt: TGTGCCACCAGCATAGAGGGGCTCTGGGGCTACGAGCAGTACTTC
cdr3_length: 12; v_call: TRBV20-1; clone_size: -; d_call: -; j_call: TRBJ2-7; cdr3_aa: CSARGPANEQYF; cdr3_nt: TGCAGTGCTAGAGGCCCCGCCAACGAGCAGTACTTC
cdr3_length: 15; v_call: TRBV27; clone_size: -; d_call: TRBD1; j_call: TRBJ1-6; cdr3_aa: CASSLGRQGHSPLHF; cdr3_nt: TGTGCCAGCAGTCTCGGACGACAGGGTCATTCACCCCTCCACTTT
cdr3_length: 15; v_call: TRBV6-2/TRBV6-3; clone_size: -; d_call: -; j_call: TRBJ2-5; cdr3_aa: CASSYRLAVGETQYF; cdr3_nt: TGTGCCAGCAGTTACAGGCTAGCAGTTGGAGAGACCCAGTACTTC
cdr3_length: 11; v_call: TRBV29-1; clone_size: -; d_call: -; j_call: TRBJ1-1; cdr3_aa: CSVEAPGEAFF; cdr3_nt: TGCAGCGTTGAAGCCCCGGGTGAAGCTTTCTTT
cdr3_length: 16; v_call: TRBV29-1; clone_size: -; d_call: TRBD1; j_call: TRBJ1-2; cdr3_aa: CSGDNPGQGHNYGYTF; cdr3_nt: TGCAGCGGAGATAATCCGGGACAGGGCCACAACTATGGCTACACCTTC
cdr3_length: 15; v_call: TRBV7-9; clone_size: -; d_call: TRBD1; j_call: TRBJ1-1; cdr3_aa: CASSFGDRLNTEAFF; cdr3_nt: TGTGCCAGCAGCTTTGGGGACAGGTTGAACACTGAAGCTTTCTTT
cdr3_length: 16; v_call: TRBV6-2/TRBV6-3; clone_size: -; d_call: TRBD1; j_call: TRBJ2-5; cdr3_aa: CASQPSADRGPETQYF; cdr3_nt: TGTGCCAGCCAACCATCCGCGGACAGGGGGCCGGAGACCCAGTACTTC
cdr3_length: 15; v_call: TRBV7-2; clone_size: -; d_call: TRBD1; j_call: TRBJ2-5; cdr3_aa: CASSLQGALKETQYF; cdr3_nt: TGTGCCAGCAGCCTCCAGGGGGCGTTAAAAGAGACCCAGTACTTC
cdr3_length: 14; v_call: TRBV19; clone_size: -; d_call: -; j_call: TRBJ2-3; cdr3_aa: CASSIFGSGDTQYF; cdr3_nt: TGTGCCAGTAGTATATTCGGGTCCGGTGATACGCAGTATTTT
cdr3_length: 15; v_call: TRBV5-6; clone_size: -; d_call: TRBD2; j_call: TRBJ2-1; cdr3_aa: CASSPLAGGHDEQFF; cdr3_nt: TGTGCCAGCAGCCCCCTAGCGGGAGGGCATGATGAGCAGTTCTTC
cdr3_length: 14; v_call: TRBV5-6; clone_size: -; d_call: -; j_call: TRBJ2-5; cdr3_aa: CASSLTWGDETQYF; cdr3_nt: TGTGCCAGCAGCTTGACCTGGGGGGATGAGACCCAGTACTTC
cdr3_length: 15; v_call: TRBV29-1; clone_size: -; d_call: TRBD1; j_call: TRBJ1-1; cdr3_aa: CSVEVGATGTTEAFF; cdr3_nt: TGCAGCGTTGAAGTCGGGGCGACAGGGACCACTGAAGCTTTCTTT
cdr3_length: 14; v_call: TRBV7-2; clone_size: once; d_call: -; j_call: TRBJ2-1; cdr3_aa: CASSPSNGAQEQFF; cdr3_nt: TGTGCCAGCAGCCCTAGCAACGGCGCCCAGGAGCAGTTCTTC
cdr3_length: 16; v_call: TRBV3-1; clone_size: -; d_call: -; j_call: TRBJ1-5; cdr3_aa: CASSPGSIGSNQPQHF; cdr3_nt: TGTGCCAGCAGCCCGGGATCGATTGGTAGCAATCAGCCCCAGCATTTT
cdr3_length: 13; v_call: TRBV27; clone_size: -; d_call: -; j_call: TRBJ1-2; cdr3_aa: CASRSAVDNGYTF; cdr3_nt: TGTGCCAGCAGGTCAGCCGTGGACAATGGCTACACCTTC